What follows are 16 T cell receptor beta chains derived from one specimen sequenced in a study of control samples from healthy donors and cancer patients. Libraries were prepared by immunoSEQ multiplex PCR; TCRdb keeps only in-frame clonotypes and omits some of them. Of about 130,000 clones listed, 75% to 95% are singletons. What was sequenced was blood. The receptors originated from a man aged 18 to 35 in good health.

As for this clone: Different DNA sequences within this sample yield the same CDR3. The chain links TRBV2 to TRBJ2-7; the D gene is possibly TRBD1 (5 bases). This CDR3 comprises 11 residues. Germline V gene sequence: CDR1 SNHLY, CDR2 FYNNEI. Trimming removed 7 bases from V and 4 bases from J, with 8 bases in between. CDR3 residues: CASTGRYEQYF. The CDR3 nucleotides are TGTGCCAGCACAGGGCGGTACGAGCAGTACTTC.

V and J are TRBV11-3 and TRBJ2-1; D remains unclear. Per the germline V gene, CDR1 is SGHNT and CDR2 is YENEEA. This CDR3 spans 15 amino acids. The V gene lost 3 bases and the J gene lost 1 base, with 10 bases spanning the gap. The CDR3 nucleotides are TGTGCCAGCAGCTTGAACAAGTTTTCCTACAATGAGCAGTTCTTC. It translates to CASSLNKFSYNEQFF.

A remark on this clone: The same CDR3 arises from other DNA sequences in this sample as well. This chain uses TRBV6-4 with TRBJ1-5; possible D gene TRBD1, 5 bases. This CDR3 is 13 amino acids long. CDR1 MRHNA and CDR2 SNTAGT come from the germline V gene. V was clipped by 6 bases and J by 1 base, with 7 bases between them. The CDR3 DNA follows: TGTGCCAGCAGCGGGGACAGCAATCAGCCCCAGCATTTT. It translates to CASSGDSNQPQHF.

A note on this clone: A read error is likely, as this CDR3 ends without the conserved phenylalanine or tryptophan. This chain links TRBV5-1 with TRBJ1-2, with D unresolved. Per the germline V gene, CDR1 is SGHRS and CDR2 is YFSETQ. This CDR3 has 13 residues. Trimming removed 3 bases from V and 3 bases from J, with 9 bases in between. The CDR3: CASSSSRDYGYTL. The CDR3 DNA reads TGCGCCAGCAGCTCCAGTAGGGACTATGGCTACACCCTC.

The chain carries TRBV6-5 and TRBJ1-1; the D gene is possibly TRBD1 (5 bases). The CDR3 is made up of 11 amino acids. The V gene lost 8 bases and the J gene lost 4 bases, with 8 bases spanning the gap. Germline V gives CDR1 MNHEY, CDR2 SVGAGI. CDR3 in DNA: TGTGCCAGCGGGACCTCCACTGAAGCTTTCTTT. Its protein product is CASGTSTEAFF.

J is TRBJ2-5 and V is TRBV6-1, with 7 bases matching TRBD2. CDR1 is MNHNS and CDR2 is SASEGT in the germline V gene. V was clipped by 4 bases and J by 3 bases; unmatched bases: 11. The CDR3 consists of 16 residues. CDR3: CASSGGRWGREETQYF. The CDR3 nucleotides read TGTGCCAGCAGTGGGGGGAGGTGGGGGAGGGAAGAGACCCAGTACTTC.

The chain links TRBV2 to TRBJ2-5; 14 bases fit TRBD2. CDR3 length: 18 amino acids. Germline CDR1 is SNHLY and CDR2 is FYNNEI. Trimming at V came to 7 bases and at J to 0 bases, leaving 10 bases not matched to a gene. The CDR3 spells CASIVGLAGGGYQETQYF. CDR3 coding DNA: TGTGCCAGCATAGTAGGACTAGCGGGGGGTGGGTACCAAGAGACCCAGTACTTC.

This clone has only one observation. V is TRBV5-1 and J is TRBJ2-1; D gene unclear. CDR1 and CDR2 (germline): SGHRS, YFSETQ. The V gene lost 0 bases and the J gene lost 8 bases, with 9 bases spanning the gap. The length of the CDR3 is 13 residues. This CDR3 reads CASSLDYKDEQFF. As DNA, the CDR3 is TGCGCCAGCAGCTTGGATTATAAGGATGAGCAGTTCTTC.

The chain recombines TRBV4-1 with TRBJ1-1; possibly TRBD1 for D (6 bases). Germline V gene data show CDR1 as MGHRA and CDR2 as YSYEKL. V gave up 2 bases and J gave up 5 bases, with 12 bases separating them. The CDR3 contains 14 residues. The DNA for the CDR3 is TGCGCCAGCAGCCAAACAGGGATAGAGACTGAAGCTTTCTTT. Translated: CASSQTGIETEAFF.

The V gene is TRBV7-9, the J gene TRBJ1-5, with 7 nucleotides matching TRBD1. Per germline, CDR1 SEHNR and CDR2 FQNEAQ (reference sequence). J was trimmed by 7 bases and V by 5 bases; bases with no gene match: 2. The CDR3 consists of 12 residues. CDR3 nucleotides: TGTGCCAGCAGCGCGGACAGGCAGCCCCAGCATTTT. It is translated as CASSADRQPQHF.

The CDR3 loop is CASRTGGGYTF. The DNA of the CDR3 is TGTGCCAGTAGGACAGGGGGCGGCTACACCTTC. V usage is TRBV19 and J usage is TRBJ1-2; 10 nucleotides match TRBD1. The CDR3 totals 11 residues. Trimming took 6 bases from V and 8 from J; bases not matched to a gene: 0. Germline lookup yields CDR1 LNHDA and CDR2 SQIVND (reference sequence).

This rearrangement joins TRBV5-6 to TRBJ1-2; D not certain. Per germline, CDR1 SGHDT and CDR2 YYEEEE. The V gene lost 1 base and the J gene lost 8 bases, with 15 bases spanning the gap. The CDR3 totals 14 residues. The CDR3 here is CASSLLRYGVGYTF. Here the CDR3 DNA reads TGTGCCAGCAGCTTGCTTAGGTACGGGGTCGGCTACACCTTC.

The rearrangement uses TRBV5-1 and TRBJ1-2; D unclear. V lost 4 bases and J lost 4, with 11 bases in between. Germline V gene lookup returns CDR1 SGHRS and CDR2 YFSETQ. CDR3 length: 13 residues. CDR3 in amino acids: CASSPDLIYGYTF. CDR3 nucleotide sequence: TGCGCCAGCAGCCCGGACCTTATCTATGGCTACACCTTC.

This clone was observed a few times. V usage is TRBV15 and J usage is TRBJ1-4; 9 bases agree with TRBD1. The CDR3 runs 15 residues. The trim removed 6 bases at V and 8 bases at J, leaving 10 bases unmatched. Germline V gene data show CDR1 as LNHNV and CDR2 as YYDKDF (reference sequence). The DNA of the CDR3 is TGTGCCACCAGAGAGGGCGGGACAGGGCTGGAAAAACTGTTTTTT. It codes for CATREGGTGLEKLFF.

CDR3 sequence (DNA): TGTGCCAGCAGCCCCCCCGGGACTAGCGGGGCGAAGACCCAGTACTTC. Protein product: CASSPPGTSGAKTQYF. The chain carries TRBV7-2 and TRBJ2-5, with 13 positions matching TRBD2. The CDR3 totals 16 residues. J gave up 6 bases and V 5 bases, and 9 bases lay outside the gene matches. From germline, CDR1 is SGHTA and CDR2 FQGNSA. The full variable domain, completed using reference TRBV7-2 and TRBJ2-5, is GAGVSQSPSNKVTEKGKDVELRCDPISGHTALYWYRQSLGQGLEFLIYFQGNSAPDKSGLPSDRFSAERTGGSVSTLTIQRTQQEDSAVYLCASSPPGTSGAKTQYFGPGTRLLVL.

The chain couples TRBV19 to TRBJ2-2, with a tentative D call TRBD1 (6 bases). CDR3 length equals 16 residues. Germline-derived CDR1 and CDR2 are LNHDA and SQIVND (reference sequence). Trimming left V 5 bases short and J 0 bases short, with 13 bases between. CDR3 amino acids: CASSSRTAANTGELFF. The CDR3 DNA sequence: TGTGCCAGTAGTTCAAGGACAGCCGCGAACACCGGGGAGCTGTTTTTT.